This note documents a single T cell receptor beta chain sequence. Its antigen is unidentified. The data are from a study of cytomegalovirus exposure and HLA in healthy donors. Study details: Earlier findings included roughly 120 million unique TCR beta sequences obtained from 150 million to 200 million T cells.

Researchers ran the PCR with 60 Vbeta and 13 Jbeta primers. Measured with immunoSEQ multiplex PCR; TCRdb has only the in-frame clones, and not every one. The sample has around 90,000 clones, roughly nine tenths seen once. Study-level results: HLA-A and HLA-B allele assignments for most subjects were reportedly predicted accurately using TCR beta sequences. Reported performance of the classifier showed diagnosis of cytomegalovirus status with high specificity and sensitivity.

With 5 bases removed from V and 3 bases from J, the gap between germline ends came to 11 bases. CDR1 is SQVTM, CDR2 ANQGSEA, per germline. This CDR3 region has 12 residues. The rearrangement links TRBV29-1 to TRBJ2-7, with a weak D call TRBD2 (7 bases). This TCR was recovered from a man between 25 and 39 years old in good health and CMV-seropositive. Sequencing input: PBMCs. The CDR3 is CSVKGGGYEQYF. CDR3 sequence (DNA): TGCAGCGTTAAGGGAGGGGGCTACGAGCAGTACTTC.